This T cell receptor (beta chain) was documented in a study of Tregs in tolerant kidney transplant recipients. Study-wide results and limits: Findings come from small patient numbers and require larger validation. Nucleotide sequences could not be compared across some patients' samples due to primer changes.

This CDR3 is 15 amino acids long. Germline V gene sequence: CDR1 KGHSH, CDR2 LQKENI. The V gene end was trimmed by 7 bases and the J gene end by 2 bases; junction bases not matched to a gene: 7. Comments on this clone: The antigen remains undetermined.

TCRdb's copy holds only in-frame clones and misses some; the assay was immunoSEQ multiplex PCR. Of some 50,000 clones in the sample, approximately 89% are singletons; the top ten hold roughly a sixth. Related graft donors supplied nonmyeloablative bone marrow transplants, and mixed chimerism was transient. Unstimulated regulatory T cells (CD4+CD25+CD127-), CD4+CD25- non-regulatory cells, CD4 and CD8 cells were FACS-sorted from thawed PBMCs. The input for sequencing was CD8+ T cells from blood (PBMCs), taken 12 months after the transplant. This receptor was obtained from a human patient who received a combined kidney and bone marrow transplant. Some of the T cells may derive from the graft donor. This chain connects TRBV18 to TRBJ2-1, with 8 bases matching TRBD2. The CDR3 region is CASFSTSGTYNEQFF. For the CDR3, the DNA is TGTGCCAGCTTCTCCACTAGCGGAACCTACAATGAGCAGTTCTTC.